Sequencing of this TCR beta chain was carried out in a study of T-cell reconstitution after alpha-beta-depleted transplantation in children. The study's findings and limits: In patients about two months after transplant, alpha-beta T cells reportedly arose from several hundred expanded graft clones. The origin of high day-60 TCRbeta diversity in some patients lay in surviving recipient T cells and thymic progenitors. By one year post-transplant, T-cell counts and diversity largely arose from T cells that were newly produced.

This clonotype was seen many times. Its antigen is unidentified. Preparation of the TCRbeta library used unique molecular identifiers. TCRdb fed the PCR reads into MiXCR, producing one record per CDR3 protein. The sample includes some 16,000 distinct CDR3 sequences, 5% to 5.5% seen only once; the top ten take under 8.5%. The ends were cut back, 2 bases at V and 10 bases at J, with 9 bases in the middle. This CDR3 region has 12 residues. The germline gives CDR1 SGHVS, CDR2 FQNEAQ. The source of this sequence is a boy aged 5-17 years with acute lymphoblastic leukemia, due to receive a stem cell transplant. The V call is TRBV7-8, the J call TRBJ2-1; D call uncertain. The sequences come from PBMCs, collected before TCRalphabeta/CD19-depleted stem cell transplant. CDR3 protein: CASSLLFGEQFF. DNA of the CDR3: TGTGCCAGCAGCTTACTGTTCGGGGAGCAGTTCTTC.